These 5 T cell receptor beta chains originate from one sample sequenced in a study of blood T cell repertoires in COVID-19 (dated by TCRdb to 2018 to 2021). To prepare the library, the immunoSEQ multiplex PCR assay was applied. The clones in this table, taken by TCRdb from immuneACCESS, are in-frame only. Not every clone is retained; where verified, under half of the shortfall comes from an unresolved V gene, and the cause of the rest is unknown. The sample table holds about 300,000 clones, of which just under 90% were seen once. Clones ranked in the top ten supply 6.3% of the sample. Sequencing was performed on peripheral blood. Every receptor here comes from a woman aged 50 to 60 with COVID-19, enrolled during active disease.

This chain uses TRBV19 with TRBJ2-3; 7 bases map to TRBD1. The germline CDR1 and CDR2 sequences are LNHDA and SQIVND (reference sequence). This CDR3 comprises 16 residues. V shed 3 bases and J 4 bases; nucleotides not matched to a gene: 10. The CDR3 bases are TGTGCCAGTAGTATTTTCGGCAGGGGGAAGGCAGATACGCAGTATTTT. Translating it yields CASSIFGRGKADTQYF. Using reference TRBV19 and TRBJ2-3 for the parts outside the CDR3, the full variable domain is DGGITQSPKYLFRKEGQNVTLSCEQNLNHDAMYWYRQDPGQGLRLIYYSQIVNDFQKGDIAEGYSVSREKKESFPLTVTSAQKNPTAFYLCASSIFGRGKADTQYFGPGTRLTVL.

This rearrangement joins TRBV18 to TRBJ2-5; D is perhaps TRBD2 (6 bases). Between the trimmed V and J ends, which lost 4 bases and 4 bases, there was a span of 10 bases. This CDR3 is 13 amino acids long. Germline V gives CDR1 KGHSH, CDR2 LQKENI. This CDR3 reads CASSLPGRETQYF. The CDR3, as DNA: TGTGCCAGCTCACTCCCCGGGAGAGAGACCCAGTACTTC.

The V gene is TRBV19, the J gene TRBJ1-1; a weak D match, TRBD1 (6 bases). Trimming stripped 2 bases from V and 2 bases from J, with 12 bases between. This CDR3 has 15 residues. Per the germline V gene, CDR1 is LNHDA and CDR2 is SQIVND (reference sequence). In DNA form, the CDR3 reads TGTGCCAGTAGTATAAGACAGGACCTAAACACTGAAGCTTTCTTT. Residues: CASSIRQDLNTEAFF.

This clone was seen a handful of times. The V gene is TRBV6-5, the J gene TRBJ2-7, with 10 bases fitting TRBD1. The germline V gene has CDR1 MNHEY and CDR2 SVGAGI. The V segment lost 6 bases and the J segment 2 bases; nucleotides outside the gene matches: 7. The CDR3 sequence is 15 residues long. CDR3 coding DNA: TGTGCCAGCAGCGTGGACAGGGGGGAGACCTACGAGCAGTACTTC. Translating gives CASSVDRGETYEQYF.

V usage is TRBV2 and J usage is TRBJ1-5; 9 positions match TRBD1. The CDR3 covers 15 residues. The V gene's germline CDR1 is SNHLY and CDR2 FYNNEI. V lost 7 bases, J lost 5 bases, and 9 bases stayed unmatched. The CDR3 loop is CASTRGQGHDQPQHF. DNA of the CDR3: TGTGCCAGCACTAGAGGACAGGGGCACGATCAGCCCCAGCATTTT. The entire variable domain, with the rest obtained from reference TRBV2 and TRBJ1-5, is as follows: EPEVTQTPSHQVTQMGQEVILRCVPISNHLYFYWYRQILGQKVEFLVSFYNNEISEKSEIFDDQFSVERPDGSNFTLKIRSTKLEDSAMYFCASTRGQGHDQPQHFGDGTRLSIL.